A selection of T cell receptor beta chains follows, all from one sample in a study of cytomegalovirus exposure and HLA in healthy donors. Assay used: immunoSEQ multiplex PCR; TCRdb lists only in-frame clones, some missing. The sample has about 110,000 clones, approximately 90% seen once; the top ten hold approximately 1.4%. Sequencing was done on a sample of PBMCs. All receptors come from a woman in her 30s in good health and CMV-seropositive. Each CDR3 is given without its conserved first and last residue.

J gene	V gene	CDR3 protein
TRBJ2-6	TRBV5-1	ASSRKGQGAAGANVLT
TRBJ1-3	TRBV25-1	ASSPPGQVPGNTIY
TRBJ2-5	TRBV18	ASSRTSGTPQETQY
TRBJ1-2	TRBV5-1	ASSKQGGDYGYT
TRBJ2-2	TRBV18	ASSLLAAANTGELF
TRBJ2-3	TRBV4-1	ASSLGLAGPDTQY
TRBJ2-7	TRBV9	ASSVGSDYREGYEQY
TRBJ1-5	TRBV19	ASSIWAGLGNQPQH
TRBJ2-7	TRBV10-1	ARGQVYEQY
TRBJ2-5	TRBV15	ATSRPPGGEED
TRBJ2-1	TRBV5-1	ASSVSTSYNEQF
TRBJ1-2	TRBV30	AWSEGDYGYT
TRBJ2-6	TRBV28	ASRVAGLTSGANVLT
TRBJ2-1	TRBV30	AWSPRGDEQF